The next 3 T cell receptor beta chains were all read from a single sample in a study of early T cells in non-severe SARS-CoV-2 infection. One entry per CDR3 protein, called by TCRdb with MiXCR from the 5' RACE reads. The sample has some 81,000 distinct CDR3 sequences; less than 20% are singletons. Sequenced sample: whole blood. These receptor sequences come from an adult who was a healthcare worker with PCR-confirmed SARS-CoV-2 infection or an uninfected control (not recorded which).

The V call is TRBV7-9, the J call TRBJ2-2; D gene ambiguous. The V end was cut by 2 bases, the J end by 9 bases, with 7 bases between. There are 12 residues in the CDR3. Germline loops: CDR1 SEHNR, CDR2 FQNEAQ (reference sequence). The CDR3 protein is CASSLQYRELFF. The CDR3 nucleotides read TGTGCCAGCAGCTTACAATACCGGGAGCTGTTTTTT.

This clonotype was observed a handful of times. V is TRBV11-2 and J is TRBJ2-5; 7 positions agree with TRBD1. V trimming: 3 bases; J trimming: 4 bases; junction bases outside the gene matches: 5. The germline gives CDR1 SGHAT, CDR2 FQNNGV. The CDR3 loop spans 14 amino acids. The CDR3 loop is CASSLSTGAETQYF. CDR3 DNA: TGTGCCAGCAGCTTGTCTACAGGGGCAGAGACCCAGTACTTC.

This clonotype was seen more than once but under ten times. This rearrangement joins TRBV11-2 to TRBJ2-4, with D possibly TRBD2 on 5 matching bases. This CDR3 comprises 14 residues. Germline lookup yields CDR1 SGHAT and CDR2 FQNNGV. V lost 5 bases to trimming and J lost 5 bases, with 13 bases between them. The CDR3, as DNA: TGTGCCAGCAGCCCCGTCTCCGGGGAAAACATTCAGTACTTC. Residues: CASSPVSGENIQYF.